The 7 T cell receptor beta chains reported below all come from one sample, sequenced in a study of regulatory T cells in long-lasting Graves disease (dated by TCRdb to 2020 to 2022). Libraries were prepared through multiplex PCR. Sequencing took place on an Illumina HiSeq 4000. CDR3 regions were amplified by Arm-PCR with iRepertoire HTBI primers to construct TCR beta libraries. Using fastp at Q25 and MiXCR, TCRdb reprocessed the public reads and kept productive beta chains. Rows matching on CDR3 protein sequence are summarized as one entry with the most common DNA and genes. Across this sample there are around 250,000 distinct CDR3 sequences, with more than 15% seen only once. The top ten constitute 12% to 15% of the sample. Explained via the paper, the time point label denotes: newly diagnosed GD, antithyroid drugs for less than 3 months. RNA was extracted from PBMCs in TRIzol for both TCR sequencing and RNA sequencing.

These records were also assigned to another study, of T cells in Graves' hyperthyroidism and ophthalmopathy.

The sample consisted of peripheral blood mononuclear cells (PBMCs), taken at new diagnosis, from a patient treated with antithyroid drugs. The receptors shown here come from a woman in her 30s with Graves disease. Donor details come from another sample of the same person, matched by shared clones.

This clonotype was observed at least ten times. This chain joins TRBV27 and TRBJ1-2; TRBD1 matches 12 bases. The CDR3 runs to 16 residues. CDR1 and CDR2 from the germline V gene are MNHEY and SMNVEV (reference sequence). With 6 bases clipped from V and 8 bases from J, the junction kept 13 bases outside the gene matches. The CDR3 loop reads CASSLRLGQGAWGYTF. The DNA of the CDR3 is TGTGCCAGCAGCTTACGTCTGGGACAGGGGGCTTGGGGCTACACCTTC.

A remark on this clonotype: The germline gene is not matched at one end of the junction; a read error may be the cause. This chain uses TRBV20-1 with TRBJ2-5; D may be TRBD1 (5 bases). This CDR3 is 13 amino acids long. Germline CDR1 reads DFQATT; CDR2 reads SNEGSKA (reference sequence). CDR3 sequence (DNA): TGCAGTGCTAGAAAGGGGCCCCAAGAGAGCCAGTACTTC. Protein product: CSARKGPQESQYF.

This clonotype appeared a few times. The chain employs TRBV6-1 and TRBJ1-3; D remains ambiguous. V dropped 1 base and J dropped 2 bases, with 9 bases sitting between them. From germline, CDR1 is MNHNS and CDR2 SASEGT. The CDR3 has 15 amino acids. The CDR3 region is CASSEVGVTGNTIYF. The CDR3 DNA reads TGTGCCAGCAGTGAAGTTGGGGTAACTGGAAACACCATATATTTT.

The chain employs TRBV20-1 and TRBJ2-7, with D possibly TRBD2 on 6 matching bases. There are 15 residues in the CDR3. Germline V gene data show CDR1 as DFQATT and CDR2 as SNEGSKA (reference sequence). V lost 3 bases and J lost 3, with 18 bases in between. Written as DNA, the CDR3 is TGCAGTGCTAGGGTACCGGGACTCGTTAACTACGAGCAGTACTTC. It encodes CSARVPGLVNYEQYF.

This clonotype was recorded at least ten times. The chain links TRBV20-1 to TRBJ2-3; TRBD1 agrees at 8 bases. Germline V gives CDR1 DFQATT, CDR2 SNEGSKA (reference sequence). The junction had 3 bases not matched to a gene; V was cut back by 0 bases and J by 4 bases. CDR3 length equals 14 residues. CDR3: CSARETGASDTQYF. CDR3 nucleotide sequence: TGCAGTGCTAGAGAGACAGGGGCTTCAGATACGCAGTATTTT.

This chain connects TRBV7-9 to TRBJ2-1; weak D call: TRBD2 (8 bases). V lost 8 bases and J 12 bases, leaving 26 bases between the germline ends. Germline lookup yields CDR1 SEHNR and CDR2 FQNEAQ (reference sequence). The CDR3 has 15 amino acids. The CDR3, as DNA: TGTGCCAGCCTCGACAGGGCGGGGGGATCATATTGGCAGTTCTTC. This codes for CASLDRAGGSYWQFF. Complete variable domain (other parts from reference TRBV7-9 and TRBJ2-1): DTGVSQNPRHKITKRGQNVTFRCDPISEHNRLYWYRQTLGQGPEFLTYFQNEAQLEKSRLLSDRFSAERPKGSFSTLEIQRTEQGDSAMYLCASLDRAGGSYWQFFGPGTRLTVL.

This clonotype was picked up many times. The V call is TRBV7-9, the J call TRBJ1-1, with D uncertain. V shed 5 bases and J shed 4 bases, with 5 bases lying between them. In germline, CDR1 is SEHNR, CDR2 FQNEAQ (reference sequence). The CDR3 totals 11 residues. The DNA for the CDR3 is TGTGCCAGCAGCGTGAGCACTGAAGCTTTCTTT. It yields the protein CASSVSTEAFF.